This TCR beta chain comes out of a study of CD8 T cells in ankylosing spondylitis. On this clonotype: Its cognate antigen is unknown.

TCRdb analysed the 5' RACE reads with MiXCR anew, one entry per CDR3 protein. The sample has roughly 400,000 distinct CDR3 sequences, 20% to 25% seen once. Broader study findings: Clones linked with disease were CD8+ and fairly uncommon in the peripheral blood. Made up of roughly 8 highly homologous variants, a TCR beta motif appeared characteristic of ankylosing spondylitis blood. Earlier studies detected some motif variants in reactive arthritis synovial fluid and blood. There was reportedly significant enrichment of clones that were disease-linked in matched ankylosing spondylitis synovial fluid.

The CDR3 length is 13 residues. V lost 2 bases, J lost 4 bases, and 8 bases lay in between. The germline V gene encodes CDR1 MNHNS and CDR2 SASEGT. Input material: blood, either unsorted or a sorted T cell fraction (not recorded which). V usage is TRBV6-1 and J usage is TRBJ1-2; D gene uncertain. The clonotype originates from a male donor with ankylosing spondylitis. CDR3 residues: CASSERAIYGYTF. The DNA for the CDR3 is TGTGCCAGCAGTGAAAGGGCAATCTATGGCTACACCTTC.